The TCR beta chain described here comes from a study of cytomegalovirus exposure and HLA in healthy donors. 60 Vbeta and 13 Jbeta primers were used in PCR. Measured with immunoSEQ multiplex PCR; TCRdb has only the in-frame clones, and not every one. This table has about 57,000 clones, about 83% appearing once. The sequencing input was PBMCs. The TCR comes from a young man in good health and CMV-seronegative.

As DNA, the CDR3 is TGTGCCAGCAGTGACTCGGCAGGCACAGATACGCAGTATTTT. This gives the protein CASSDSAGTDTQYF. The chain uses TRBV6-4 and TRBJ2-3, with D unclear. Germline-derived CDR1 and CDR2 are MRHNA and SNTAGT. The V end was cut by 0 bases, the J end by 1 base, with 5 bases between. CDR3 size: 14 residues.